The clone carrying this T cell receptor beta chain appeared a single time. The identical CDR3 is also encoded by other nucleotide sequences in the sample. The repertoire was sequenced with immunoSEQ multiplex PCR; TCRdb's copy has only in-frame clones and lacks some. The data contain under 1,900,000 clones, approximately 98.5% of them singletons. These data come from a study of shared clonotypes between healthy human individuals. Looking at the study overall: Every donor yielded three CD4 naive, three CD4 memory, two CD8 naive and one CD8 memory plate.

The CDR3 length is 14 residues. V shed 3 bases and J shed 1 base, with 9 bases lying between them. Germline lookup yields CDR1 KGHSH and CDR2 LQKENI. Among the donors, all were Caucasian adults who lived in Nashville, Tennessee. Division of CD4+ cells produced a CD45RA+ naive subset and a CD45RA-negative memory subset. The TCR was taken from a man aged 25-40 years in good health. Sequencing was done on a sample of naive CD4+ T cells sorted from blood. Regarding subset: CD45RA+ positively selected. This chain joins TRBV18 and TRBJ1-1; possibly TRBD1 for D (5 bases). CDR3 nucleotide sequence: TGTGCCAGCTCACCTTTGGACAAGAACACTGAAGCTTTCTTT. Amino acid sequence: CASSPLDKNTEAFF.